This T cell receptor beta chain was identified in a study of cytomegalovirus exposure and HLA in healthy donors. PCR primers comprised 60 Vbeta and 13 Jbeta primers. Profiling relied on immunoSEQ multiplex PCR, and the TCRdb table lists in-frame clones only, not all of them. The profile covers roughly 120,000 clones, with roughly 78% appearing a single time and 2.5% to 3% taken by the ten largest. V was clipped by 0 bases and J by 7 bases, with 16 bases between them. Germline values: CDR1 GTSNPN, CDR2 SVGIG (reference sequence). There are 14 residues in the CDR3. The chain has TRBV30 and TRBJ2-7; D may be TRBD1 (6 bases). Sequencing input: PBMCs. The sequence came from a man younger than 40 in good health and CMV-seronegative. The CDR3 region has the DNA TGTGCCTGGAGTGTATTGGTGGGGGCTGAAGAGCAGTACTTC. It codes for CAWSVLVGAEEQYF.